The present T cell receptor beta chain was sequenced within a study of identical twins (dated by TCRdb to the mid-2010s). Background for the entire study: To test whether fetal clonotypes persist, this study deep-sequenced TCR alpha and beta repertoires from monozygotic twins, from unrelated adults of various ages, and from cord blood. Replicate twin experiments were performed at different times using different library preparation protocols to rule out contamination.

This clonotype was recorded at least ten times. The antigen this receptor binds is unknown. Qualities for individual bases were not recorded, and no much larger clone is one base off. The library was obtained by 5' RACE. Reads for this sample came from an Illumina HiSeq 2000. A universal primer binding site was added through template switching, and the final cDNA carried a unique molecular identifier so that TCR cDNA molecules could be counted accurately. First-strand cDNA for TCR alpha and beta chains was synthesized from specific primers in the conserved constant-segment region. Each cDNA library was double barcoded, with a SMART-Mk sample barcode plus Illumina barcodes, to control for contamination. TruSeq adapter sequences and Illumina sample barcodes were added in two successive PCR steps. The TCR alpha and beta cDNA libraries were sequenced on the Illumina HiSeq platform using custom primers. Per the source publication's procedure: MiGEC processed the raw reads to extract unique molecular identifiers, while MiXCR was used to determine the CDR3 positions. Recombination models were inferred per individual with the repgenHMM and IGoR tools using an EM algorithm. The tcR package in R was used for shared clonotype analysis, with sharing normalized by the product of cloneset sizes. Out-of-frame nonproductive sequences were analyzed to study raw recombination free of thymic and clonal selection effects. TCRdb reprocessing: public reads trimmed at Q25 with fastp, clones called with MiXCR, in-frame beta chains kept. Here each entry gathers all rows of one CDR3 protein and keeps the most common genes and DNA. For this entry, the V and J calls and clone size follow TCRdb and not the study's own pipeline. The sample data list hundreds of thousands of distinct CDR3 sequences, and under 9% of these were observed just once. Of the sample, 2% to 2.5% falls within the top ten clones.

Here is what the overall study found, with its caveats: A weaker excess of twin sharing was found in beta out-of-frame sequences because the signal-to-noise ratio was lowered by fewer shared sequences. Out-of-frame TCR alpha sharing in monozygotic twins was systematically underestimated by recombination models, whereas sharing between unrelated individuals was in agreement with the recombination models. Out-of-frame TCR alpha sequences shared between twins showed an excess of low generation-probability sequences compared with coincidental sharing between unrelated individuals. Because the same donors could not be followed over many years, conclusions were based on cross-sectional statistical analysis. Fewer insertions were carried by abundant cord blood beta clonotypes, a similar but weaker trend appeared in young adult naive repertoires, and no such trend appeared in memory repertoires. Zero-insertion analyses could be partly confounded by invariant T cells such as MAIT and iNKT, although diverse VJ usage argued against such confounding for most clonotypes.

All donors were healthy Caucasians. The twin cohort consisted of three pairs of female monozygotic twins, all aged about 18 to 30 years. Miltenyi CD45RO+ enrichment and human naive T-cell isolation kits were used to isolate memory (CD45RO+) and naive T cells from PBMC. This sample also appeared in a second study, on yellow fever vaccine responses in identical twins. The second source states: The authors reported that the T cell response to vaccination in identical twins appeared partly convergent and partly personalized. In the study, vaccine-responding T cell clones were precisely tracked in identical twins.

The origin of this receptor is a woman in her late teens or twenties in good health. Sequenced: memory (CD45RO+) T cells sorted from blood. The cell subset or site label for this specimen denotes: CD45RO+ enriched T cells.

The DNA sequence is as follows: TGTGCCAGCAGCTCTTACGGACCGGGCACAGATACGCAGTATTTT. It translates to CASSSYGPGTDTQYF. This chain is built from TRBV7-2 and TRBJ2-3, with the D segment identity uncertain. From a lookup of the germline V gene, CDR1 and CDR2 are SGHTA and FQGNSA. V drops 4 bases and J drops 1 base, leaving 12 bases in between. The CDR3 runs 15 residues from the cysteine to the phenylalanine. Only CDR3 DNA remains: 45 bases, in frame from the first base.